This T cell receptor (beta chain) comes out of a study of shared clonotypes between healthy human individuals. Repertoires were generated with immunoSEQ multiplex PCR, while TCRdb's copy carries only in-frame clones and drops some. The table shows hundreds of thousands of clones, with around three quarters occurring only once. J gave up 7 bases and V 5 bases, and 4 bases lay outside the gene matches. CDR3 length: 14 amino acids. Germline CDR1 reads SEHNR; CDR2 reads FQNEAQ (reference sequence). The sequenced material came from PBMCs. The receptor comes from a woman aged 40 to 50 in good health. Some clones in this sample may be carry-over from other donors' samples. The chain joins TRBV7-9 to TRBJ1-6; 8 nucleotides agree with TRBD1. CDR3 coding DNA: TGTGCCAGCAGCCCTACAGGGGGGAATTCACCCCTCCACTTT. Translated: CASSPTGGNSPLHF.